The T cell receptor beta chain described here comes from a study of shared clonotypes between healthy human individuals. Study-wide background: A couple of women and three men aged 18 to 49 made up the donors.

V was shortened by 4 bases and J by 5 bases, with 3 bases between the two germline ends. This CDR3 is 12 amino acids long. From germline, CDR1 is MNHNS and CDR2 SASEGT. Per sorted-subset replicate PCR, input was approximately 210 ng DNA, representing some 30,000 T cell genomes. Measured with immunoSEQ multiplex PCR; TCRdb has only the in-frame clones, and not every one. The sample includes about 1 million clones, 60% to 80% of them seen just once. The specimen sequenced was memory CD4+ T cells sorted from blood. Noted subset: CD45RA-negative fraction. The source of this sequence is a man aged 18-30 years in good health. The J gene is TRBJ1-6, the V gene TRBV6-1; D call uncertain. The CDR3 sequence: CASSANNSPLHF. The CDR3 coding sequence is TGTGCCAGCAGTGCCAATAATTCACCCCTCCACTTT.